This TCR beta chain was sequenced for a study of cytomegalovirus exposure and HLA in healthy donors. Remarks on this clone: Its antigen is as yet unknown.

The CDR3 extends over 13 amino acids. Germline CDR1 and CDR2: SQVTM and ANQGSEA. V dropped 8 bases and J dropped 8; count of bases not matched to a gene: 10. Findings and caveats of the study: Excluded: some indistinguishable V segments such as TRBV6-2 and TRBV6-3. The authors enumerated roughly 180 TCR beta chains as linked to cytomegalovirus. Researchers reported that a few CMV-associated chains were confirmed in vitro as CMV antigen-specific.

The PCR made use of 60 Vbeta and 13 Jbeta primers. Per the authors' pipeline: A later analysis tallied 65 million to 85 million unique TCR beta chains, around 10 million of them shared. The method was immunoSEQ multiplex PCR; TCRdb's version includes in-frame clones alone and lacks a portion of them. V and J calls plus clone size are reproduced from that table; the DNA served to infer D and trimming. The sample comprises over 150,000 clones, around 69% of which are singletons, and approximately 1.3% rests with the top ten. V and J are TRBV29-1 and TRBJ1-4; 8 bases agree with TRBD1. The sequenced sample consisted of PBMCs. The sequence was obtained from a man aged 60 to 75 in good health and CMV-seronegative. The CDR3 nucleotides are TGCAGCATCACAGGGGGAATGCGAGAAAAACTGTTTTTT. This gives the protein CSITGGMREKLFF.